Following are 32 T cell receptor beta chains from one sample sequenced in a study of regulatory T cells in long-lasting Graves disease. Construction of the TCR beta libraries employed iRepertoire HTBI primers in conjunction with Arm-PCR of CDR3 regions. MiXCR, applied by TCRdb to the multiplex PCR reads, yields one record per CDR3 protein. The sample shows over 450,000 distinct CDR3 sequences, around 13% of them seen only once. Described time point: newly diagnosed GD, antithyroid drugs for less than 3 months. Making the TCR library involved RNA that had been extracted from PBMCs. The sample also formed part of further work on T cells in Graves' hyperthyroidism and ophthalmopathy.

The material was peripheral blood mononuclear cells (PBMCs), obtained at new diagnosis, from a patient treated with antithyroid drugs. These receptors were collected from a woman in her 30s with Graves disease.

The chain links TRBV4-3 to TRBJ2-3, with D possibly matching TRBD1 (5 bases). Germline V gene lookup returns CDR1 LGHNA and CDR2 YSLEER. The CDR3 runs 13 residues. V shed 0 bases and J shed 9 bases, with 10 bases lying between them. DNA for the CDR3: TGCGCCAGCAGCCAAGAAGGGCAGGGCACGCAGTATTTT. Its protein is CASSQEGQGTQYF.

This clonotype was detected only a few times. DNA for the CDR3: TGTGCCACCATGGGACTAGCGAACACAGATACGCAGTATTTT. This gives the protein CATMGLANTDTQYF. This sequence joins TRBV19 and TRBJ2-3, with TRBD2 identical over 10 bases. The CDR3 contains 14 residues. Per germline, CDR1 LNHDA and CDR2 SQIVND (reference sequence). Losses at the gene ends were 10 bases for V and 2 bases for J; bases not matched to a gene: 6.

This clonotype was observed many times. The genes are TRBV20-1 and TRBJ2-1, with TRBD2 matching 13 bases. Trimming removed 5 bases from V and 0 bases from J; junction bases left unmatched: 7. CDR1 and CDR2 from the germline V gene are DFQATT and SNEGSKA (reference sequence). This CDR3 has 17 residues. The CDR3 DNA is TGCAGTGCTTTCCCACTAGCGGGAGGGAGCTCCTACAATGAGCAGTTCTTC. Amino acid sequence: CSAFPLAGGSSYNEQFF.

This clonotype has ten or more counts. The J gene is TRBJ2-2, the V gene TRBV4-3; 8 bases line up with TRBD1. CDR3 length: 15 residues. Germline V gene sequence: CDR1 LGHNA, CDR2 YSLEER. V dropped 4 bases and J dropped 4; count of bases not matched to a gene: 5. CDR3 nucleotide sequence: TGCGCCAGCAGCCCTTGGACAGGGTCCACCGGGGAGCTGTTTTTT. Translated, it gives CASSPWTGSTGELFF.

This clonotype has a count of ten or more. This chain uses TRBV9 with TRBJ2-3; D is ambiguous. The germline V gene has CDR1 SGDLS and CDR2 YYNGEE. Trimming stripped 0 bases from V and 2 bases from J, with 10 bases between. The CDR3 runs 15 residues. CDR3 DNA: TGTGCCAGCAGCGTAGGTGGGCAATACACAGATACGCAGTATTTT. Its protein is CASSVGGQYTDTQYF.

Concerning this clonotype itself: This may be a read error, as it is one base from a much larger clone. The CDR3 is CASKTSYEQYF. The CDR3 DNA sequence: TGTGCCAGCAAAACCTCCTACGAGCAGTACTTC. The chain carries TRBV25-1 and TRBJ2-7; D gene uncertain. With 7 bases removed from V and 0 bases from J, the gap between germline ends came to 4 bases. The CDR3 extends over 11 amino acids. CDR1 and CDR2 (germline): MGHDK, SYGVNS.

Details on this clonotype: A clone one base away is much larger, so this may be a read error. The V call is TRBV18, the J call TRBJ1-5, with 10 bases fitting TRBD1. This CDR3 has 16 residues. The germline gives CDR1 KGHSH, CDR2 LQKENI. The DNA of the CDR3 is TGTACCAGCTCACCCCGGGACAGGGGATTCAATCAGCCCCAGCATTTT. Protein product: CTSSPRDRGFNQPQHF.

There are many counts of this clonotype. J is TRBJ1-1 and V is TRBV11-1; no reliable D call. CDR3 length: 13 amino acids. Trimming took 3 bases from V and 0 from J, leaving 5 bases between them. The germline V gene encodes CDR1 SGHAT and CDR2 FQDESV (reference sequence). CDR3 coding DNA: TGTGCCAGCAGCTTCGGATTGAACACTGAAGCTTTCTTT. This codes for CASSFGLNTEAFF.

This clonotype was picked up many times. The J gene is TRBJ2-1, the V gene TRBV28; 9 nucleotides line up with TRBD2. The CDR3 runs to 16 residues. CDR1 MDHEN and CDR2 SYDVKM come from the germline V gene. The V segment lost 7 bases and the J segment 7 bases; nucleotides outside the gene matches: 14. The CDR3 loop is CASTSGGRAVGNEQFF. The DNA of the CDR3 is TGTGCCAGCACCTCCGGCGGGAGGGCCGTTGGGAATGAGCAGTTCTTC. The variable domain in full, completed from reference TRBV28 and TRBJ2-1, reads DVKVTQSSRYLVKRTGEKVFLECVQDMDHENMFWYRQDPGLGLRLIYFSYDVKMKEKGDIPEGYSVSREKKERFSLILESASTNQTSMYLCASTSGGRAVGNEQFFGPGTRLTVL.

This clonotype was seen only a few times. The chain employs TRBV19 and TRBJ1-3; D is undetermined. There are 16 residues in the CDR3. CDR1 and CDR2 (germline): LNHDA, SQIVND (reference sequence). V was trimmed by 3 bases and J by 0 bases, leaving 12 bases between them. The CDR3 spells CASSIGPSSSGNTIYF. For the CDR3, the DNA is TGTGCCAGTAGTATTGGCCCGTCATCCTCTGGAAACACCATATATTTT. Filled out from reference TRBV19 and TRBJ1-3, the complete variable domain reads DGGITQSPKYLFRKEGQNVTLSCEQNLNHDAMYWYRQDPGQGLRLIYYSQIVNDFQKGDIAEGYSVSREKKESFPLTVTSAQKNPTAFYLCASSIGPSSSGNTIYFGEGSWLTVV.

This clonotype occurred many times. The chain uses TRBV5-4 and TRBJ2-7; D is possibly TRBD2 (6 bases). Germline V gene data show CDR1 as SGHNT and CDR2 as YYREEE (reference sequence). This CDR3 is built from 14 residues. Trimming took off 3 bases at V and 2 bases at J, with 12 bases between the two ends. This chain's CDR3 is CASSWRGSTYEQYF. The CDR3 DNA is TGTGCCAGCAGCTGGAGGGGTTCGACCTACGAGCAGTACTTC.

The chain combines TRBV14 with TRBJ2-2; unclear D gene. V lost 6 bases and J lost 5, with 16 bases in between. CDR3 length equals 15 residues. The germline gives CDR1 SGHDN, CDR2 FVKESK. The CDR3 coding sequence is TGTGCCAGCAGACCCCTAGATTACGCGACCGGGGAGCTGTTTTTT. This encodes CASRPLDYATGELFF.

The CDR3 DNA reads as TGTGCCAGCAGTGAAGCTCAGGGGGGGGATCACTACAATGAGCAGTTCTTC. It encodes CASSEAQGGDHYNEQFF. V and J are TRBV2 and TRBJ2-1; D could derive from TRBD1 or TRBD2 (7 bases each). The CDR3 length is 17 residues. In germline, CDR1 is SNHLY, CDR2 FYNNEI. The ends were cut back, 0 bases at V and 3 bases at J, with 15 bases in the middle.

The chain has TRBV20-1 and TRBJ1-1; D unresolved. Germline CDR1 reads DFQATT; CDR2 reads SNEGSKA (reference sequence). CDR3 length: 14 amino acids. The V gene lost 0 bases and the J gene lost 5 bases, with 13 bases spanning the gap. In DNA, the CDR3 is TGCAGTGCTAGAGATTTGGGTGGGGAAACTGAAGCTTTCTTT. This gives the protein CSARDLGGETEAFF.

A few counts support this clonotype. The gene calls are TRBV6-1 and TRBJ2-1; 8 nucleotides agree with TRBD2. Trimming took 3 bases from V and 5 from J; bases not matched to a gene: 6. This CDR3 is built from 15 residues. The germline gives CDR1 MNHNS, CDR2 SASEGT. The CDR3 protein is CASSDGGTSNNEQFF. The CDR3 DNA follows: TGTGCCAGCAGTGACGGGGGGACTAGTAACAATGAGCAGTTCTTC.

This clonotype has a count of ten or more. The chain carries TRBV6-5 and TRBJ2-3; D call uncertain. Looked up from germline, CDR1 is MNHEY and CDR2 is SVGAGI. Trimming pared 4 bases from V and 6 bases from J, leaving 11 bases between. This CDR3 is built from 13 residues. The CDR3 region is CASSWPVADTQYF. As DNA, the CDR3 is TGTGCCAGCAGTTGGCCCGTCGCCGATACGCAGTATTTT.

This clonotype was seen only a few times. The rearrangement links TRBV7-2 to TRBJ2-3, with D tentatively TRBD2 (5 bases). Germline V gives CDR1 SGHTA, CDR2 FQGNSA. Trimming took 5 bases from V and 7 from J, leaving 16 bases between them. The CDR3 has 14 amino acids. The CDR3 DNA sequence: TGTGCCAGCAGCCCGCGGGTCGAGTTTTATACGCAGTATTTT. Translating gives CASSPRVEFYTQYF.

This chain joins TRBV20-1 and TRBJ1-1; 10 nucleotides align to TRBD1. The V and J ends lost 6 bases and 4 bases, in that order; junction bases with no gene match: 8. The CDR3 sequence is 14 residues long. Germline CDR1 reads DFQATT; CDR2 reads SNEGSKA (reference sequence). This chain's CDR3 is CSARDRGLLTEAFF. The CDR3 DNA is TGCAGTGCCCGGGACAGGGGCTTGCTCACTGAAGCTTTCTTT.

A note on this clonotype: A read error may produce the germline difference seen at one junction end. V is TRBV28 and J is TRBJ1-5; D gene unclear. Germline-derived CDR1 and CDR2 are MDHEN and SYDVKM. The length of the CDR3 is 14 residues. As DNA, the CDR3 is TGTGCCAACAGTTTGGGGTCAGGCAATCAGCCCCAGCATTTT. Protein: CANSLGSGNQPQHF.

Ten or more counts support this clonotype. The CDR3 protein is CASSLVAGALNEQFF. The CDR3 nucleotides are TGTGCCAGCAGCTTAGTGGCGGGAGCCCTGAATGAGCAGTTCTTC. The chain carries TRBV7-9 and TRBJ2-1; 7 nucleotides line up with TRBD2. The germline CDR1 and CDR2 sequences are SEHNR and FQNEAQ (reference sequence). The J segment lost 7 bases and the V segment lost 1 base, leaving 7 bases of the junction unmatched. This CDR3 is built from 15 residues.

This clonotype has ten or more counts. The gene calls are TRBV18 and TRBJ1-1; D gene uncertain. CDR3 length equals 13 residues. Between the trimmed V and J ends, which lost 6 bases and 3 bases, there was a span of 11 bases. In germline, CDR1 is KGHSH, CDR2 LQKENI. DNA for the CDR3: TGTGCCAGCTCGCGGGAGGGAGACACTGAAGCTTTCTTT. Translating it yields CASSREGDTEAFF. Full variable domain (missing parts from reference TRBV18 and TRBJ1-1): NAGVMQNPRHLVRRRGQEARLRCSPMKGHSHVYWYRQLPEEGLKFMVYLQKENIIDESGMPKERFSAEFPKEGPSILRIQQVVRGDSAAYFCASSREGDTEAFFGQGTRLTVV.

This clonotype was counted many times. The V gene is TRBV27, the J gene TRBJ2-7; no definite D call. Trimming removed 0 bases from V and 3 bases from J, with 15 bases in between. Germline V CDR1 and CDR2: MNHEY, SMNVEV (reference sequence). The CDR3 extends over 16 amino acids. The DNA of the CDR3 is TGTGCCAGCAGTTTATCGTTACCTAGGGTCTTCTACGAGCAGTACTTC. Protein sequence: CASSLSLPRVFYEQYF.

V usage is TRBV6-2 or TRBV6-3 and J usage is TRBJ2-5; D is uncertain. The CDR3 contains 12 residues. Between the trimmed V and J ends, which lost 5 bases and 3 bases, there was a span of 7 bases. CDR1 MNHEY and CDR2 SVGEGT come from the germline V gene. Here the CDR3 DNA reads TGTGCCAGCAGTCTCCGAGAAGAGACCCAGTACTTC. Translation gives CASSLREETQYF.

This clonotype was seen many times. The chain carries TRBV7-9 and TRBJ2-3; the D gene is possibly TRBD1 (6 bases). The CDR3 is made up of 16 amino acids. V shed 3 bases and J shed 5 bases, with 18 bases lying between them. Germline CDR1 SEHNR, CDR2 FQNEAQ (reference sequence). In nucleotides, the CDR3 is TGTGCCAGCAGCTTCCCAGGGGCCCCCTCGGGAGATACGCAGTATTTT. This codes for CASSFPGAPSGDTQYF.

This clonotype was recorded a few times. The conserved closing phenylalanine or tryptophan is absent in this CDR3, likely reflecting a read error. V usage is TRBV11-1 and J usage is TRBJ2-3; D not certain. Germline V lookup: CDR1 SGHAT, CDR2 FQDESV (reference sequence). This CDR3 region has 16 residues. Deletions cut 6 bases from V and 8 bases from J, with 24 bases between. The CDR3 DNA reads as TGTGCCAGCAGTCTCTCCGGAGCAACCTCAAAGGGTACGCAGTATTCT. Translation: CASSLSGATSKGTQYS.

In regard to this clonotype: This may stem from a read error, because a much larger clone lies one nucleotide away. The genes are TRBV14 and TRBJ1-2; D is undetermined. In germline, CDR1 is SGHDN, CDR2 FVKESK. This CDR3 comprises 14 residues. The CDR3 DNA reads as TGTGCCGGCAGCCAAGATGGTAGTTTCTATGGCTACACCTTC. Protein sequence: CAGSQDGSFYGYTF. Looking up the rest from reference TRBV14 and TRBJ1-2 gives the full variable domain: EAGVTQFPSHSVIEKGQTVTLRCDPISGHDNLYWYRRVMGKEIKFLLHFVKESKQDESGMPNNRFLAERTGGTYSTLKVQPAELEDSGVYFCAGSQDGSFYGYTFGSGTRLTVV.

This clonotype was observed many times. V is TRBV11-2 and J is TRBJ2-2; D is unresolved. Deletions cut 2 bases from V and 3 bases from J, with 7 bases between. The CDR3 is made up of 14 amino acids. The germline CDR1 and CDR2 sequences are SGHAT and FQNNGV. The CDR3 sequence is CASSLTEHTGELFF. CDR3 DNA sequence: TGTGCCAGCAGCTTAACGGAGCACACCGGGGAGCTGTTTTTT. Combining the CDR3 with reference TRBV11-2 and TRBJ2-2 gives the whole variable domain EAGVAQSPRYKIIEKRQSVAFWCNPISGHATLYWYQQILGQGPKLLIQFQNNGVVDDSQLPKDRFSAERLKGVDSTLKIQPAKLEDSAVYLCASSLTEHTGELFFGEGSRLTVL.

A remark on this clonotype: A much larger clonotype is one base distant, so this may be a read error. CDR3 residues: CASSFEFEQYF. The DNA of the CDR3 is TGTGCCAGCAGCTTCGAGTTTGAGCAGTACTTC. This chain uses TRBV5-5 with TRBJ2-1; no reliable D call. Judging by the DNA end, TRBJ2-7 fits better; the J call may be wrong. CDR1 is SGHKS and CDR2 is YYEKEE in the germline V gene (reference sequence). The CDR3 runs to 11 residues.

Many counts were recorded for this clonotype. The chain links TRBV12-3 or TRBV12-4 to TRBJ2-7; 8 positions match TRBD1. V trimming: 0 bases; J trimming: 4 bases; junction bases outside the gene matches: 5. The CDR3 totals 15 residues. The CDR3 is CASSLAGDRGYEQYF. The CDR3 nucleotides read TGTGCCAGCAGTTTAGCAGGCGACAGGGGTTACGAGCAGTACTTC.

The chain is built from TRBV11-2 and TRBJ1-4; 7 bases agree with TRBD1. V lost 4 bases, J lost 7 bases, and 12 bases stayed unmatched. Per germline, CDR1 SGHAT and CDR2 FQNNGV. The CDR3 contains 16 residues. This CDR3 reads CASSSDPGGRGEKLFF. In DNA form, the CDR3 reads TGTGCCAGCAGCTCCGATCCAGGGGGGCGGGGTGAAAAACTGTTTTTT. The complete variable domain, with remaining parts taken from reference TRBV11-2 and TRBJ1-4, reads EAGVAQSPRYKIIEKRQSVAFWCNPISGHATLYWYQQILGQGPKLLIQFQNNGVVDDSQLPKDRFSAERLKGVDSTLKIQPAKLEDSAVYLCASSSDPGGRGEKLFFGSGTQLSVL.

A remark on this clonotype: This CDR3 fails to terminate in the conserved phenylalanine or tryptophan, so it likely reflects a read error. The V and J genes are TRBV18 and TRBJ2-5; D not certain. Per germline, CDR1 KGHSH and CDR2 LQKENI. The CDR3 is made up of 13 amino acids. V lost 4 bases to trimming and J lost 2 bases, with 8 bases between them. CDR3 residues: CASSRQRQETQYV. For the CDR3, the DNA is TGTGCCAGCTCACGCCAGAGGCAAGAGACCCAGTACGTC.

The chain couples TRBV5-5 to TRBJ2-5; weak D call: TRBD1 (5 bases). Germline V gene lookup returns CDR1 SGHKS and CDR2 YYEKEE (reference sequence). This CDR3 is 17 amino acids long. V gave up 0 bases and J gave up 0 bases, with 15 bases separating them. The CDR3 loop is CASSLAWGQKNQETQYF. CDR3 in DNA: TGTGCCAGCAGCTTGGCCTGGGGCCAGAAGAACCAAGAGACCCAGTACTTC. Together with reference TRBV5-5 and TRBJ2-5, the CDR3 gives the full variable domain: DAGVTQSPTHLIKTRGQQVTLRCSPISGHKSVSWYQQVLGQGPQFIFQYYEKEERGRGNFPDRFSARQFPNYSSELNVNALLLGDSALYLCASSLAWGQKNQETQYFGPGTRLLVL.